The T cell receptor (beta chain) under discussion was sequenced for a study of identical twins. Looked up from germline, CDR1 is MNHEY and CDR2 is SMNVEV (reference sequence). V was shortened by 5 bases and J by 5 bases, with 18 bases between the two germline ends. The CDR3 has 15 residues. Template switching added a universal primer binding site, and final cDNA carried unique molecular identifiers. MiXCR was run by TCRdb on the 5' RACE reads, yielding one entry per CDR3 protein. The table lists roughly 720,000 distinct CDR3 sequences, 15% to 20% of them singletons. This clonotype was recorded a few times. Its cognate antigen is unknown. Findings of the study overall: The study found that models underestimated out-of-frame TCR alpha sharing in monozygotic twins.

The data also belong to a second study, concerning T cells expressing NK-cell markers.

Material: PBMCs. This TCR derives from a woman younger than 35 in good health. The chain carries TRBV27 and TRBJ2-5, with D tentatively TRBD1 or TRBD2 (5 bases each). CDR3 bases: TGTGCCAGCAGTGCCACGAGCAGGGAGAGGGAGACCCAGTACTTC. Protein: CASSATSRERETQYF.